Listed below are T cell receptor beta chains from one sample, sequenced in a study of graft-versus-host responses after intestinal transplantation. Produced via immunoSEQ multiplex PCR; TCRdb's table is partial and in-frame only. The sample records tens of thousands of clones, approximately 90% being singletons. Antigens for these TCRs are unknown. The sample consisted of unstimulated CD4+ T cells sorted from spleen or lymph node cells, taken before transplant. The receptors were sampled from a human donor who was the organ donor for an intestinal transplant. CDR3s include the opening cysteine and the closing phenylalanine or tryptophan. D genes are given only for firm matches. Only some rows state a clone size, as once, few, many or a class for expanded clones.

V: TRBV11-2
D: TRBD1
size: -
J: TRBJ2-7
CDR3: CASSGQGVFLYEQYF
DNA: TGTGCCAGCTCGGGACAGGGGGTTTTTTTGTACGAGCAGTACTTC

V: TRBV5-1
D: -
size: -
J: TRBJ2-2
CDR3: CASSLSIGQNTGELFF
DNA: TGCGCCAGCAGCTTGAGTATAGGACAGAACACCGGGGAGCTGTTTTTT

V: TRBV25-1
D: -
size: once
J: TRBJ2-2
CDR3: CASSEYWATGELFF
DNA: TGTGCCAGCAGTGAATACTGGGCTACCGGGGAGCTGTTTTTT

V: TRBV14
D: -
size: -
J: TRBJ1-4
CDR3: CASSQDQGAGEKLFF
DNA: TGTGCCAGCAGCCAAGATCAAGGTGCGGGTGAAAAACTGTTTTTT

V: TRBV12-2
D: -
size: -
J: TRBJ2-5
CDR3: CASRLAKGLPHQETQYF
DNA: TGTGCAAGTCGCTTAGCGAAAGGACTACCCCACCAAGAGACCCAGTACTTC

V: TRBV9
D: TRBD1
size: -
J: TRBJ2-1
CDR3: CASSVLWSTGLFNEQFF
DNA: TGTGCCAGCAGCGTATTGTGGTCGACAGGGCTATTCAATGAGCAGTTCTTC

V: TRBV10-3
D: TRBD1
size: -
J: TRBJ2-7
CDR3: CATGTGTGIYEQYF
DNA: TGTGCCACCGGGACAGGAACGGGGATTTACGAGCAGTACTTC

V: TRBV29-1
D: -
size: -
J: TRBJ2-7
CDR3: CSVGGTGTNSYEQYF
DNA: TGCAGCGTTGGGGGGACCGGGACAAACTCCTACGAGCAGTACTTC

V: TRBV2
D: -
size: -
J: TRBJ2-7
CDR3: CASTFSYEQYF
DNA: TGTGCCAGCACCTTCTCCTACGAGCAGTACTTC

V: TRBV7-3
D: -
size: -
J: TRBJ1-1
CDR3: CASSPTGNTEAFF
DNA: TGTGCCAGCAGCCCTACAGGGAACACTGAAGCTTTCTTT

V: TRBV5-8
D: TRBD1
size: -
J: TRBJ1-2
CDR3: CASSSRTGAYGYTF
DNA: TGTGCCAGCAGCTCCCGGACAGGGGCGTATGGCTACACCTTC

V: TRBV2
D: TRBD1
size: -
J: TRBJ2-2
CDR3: CASTNRGKYTGELFF
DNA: TGTGCCAGCACTAACAGGGGGAAATACACCGGGGAGCTGTTTTTT

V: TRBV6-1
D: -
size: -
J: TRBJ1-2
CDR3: CASSVLGYGYTF
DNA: TGTGCCAGCAGTGTACTCGGCTATGGCTACACCTTC

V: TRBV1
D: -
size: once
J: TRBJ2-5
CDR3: CTSSHGRGRQETQYF
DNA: TGCACCAGCAGCCACGGGCGGGGGCGCCAAGAGACCCAGTACTTC

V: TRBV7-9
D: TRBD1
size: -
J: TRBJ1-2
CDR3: CASSGMGQINYGYTF
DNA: TGTGCCAGCAGTGGGATGGGACAGATTAACTATGGCTACACCTTC

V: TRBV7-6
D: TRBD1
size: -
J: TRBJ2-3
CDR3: CASSRAGGMGDTQYF
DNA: TGTGCCAGCAGCCGAGCAGGGGGCATGGGAGATACGCAGTATTTT

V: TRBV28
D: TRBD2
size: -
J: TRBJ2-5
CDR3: CASSLLGGASVQETQYF
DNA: TGTGCCAGCAGTTTATTGGGAGGGGCTAGCGTCCAAGAGACCCAGTACTTC

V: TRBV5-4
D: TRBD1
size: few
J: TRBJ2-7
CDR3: CASSIRDRDYEQYF
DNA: TGTGCCAGCAGCATAAGGGACAGGGACTACGAGCAGTACTTC

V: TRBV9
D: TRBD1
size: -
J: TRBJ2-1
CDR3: CASSVGQGGSYNEQFF
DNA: TGTGCCAGCAGCGTCGGACAGGGCGGCTCCTACAATGAGCAGTTCTTC

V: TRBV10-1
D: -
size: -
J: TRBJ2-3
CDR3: CASSEFRGDTDTQYF
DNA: TGCGCCAGCAGTGAGTTCAGGGGAGATACAGATACGCAGTATTTT

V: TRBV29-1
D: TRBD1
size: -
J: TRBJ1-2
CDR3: CSARTGGTYGYTF
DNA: TGCAGCGCTAGGACAGGGGGCACCTATGGCTACACCTTC

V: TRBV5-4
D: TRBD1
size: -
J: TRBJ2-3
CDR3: CASSLAGDRGDTQYF
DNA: TGTGCCAGCAGCTTGGCGGGGGACAGGGGAGATACGCAGTATTTT

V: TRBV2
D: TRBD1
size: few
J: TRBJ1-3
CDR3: CAGSGQGLNTIYF
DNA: TGTGCCGGATCGGGACAGGGCCTAAACACCATATATTTT

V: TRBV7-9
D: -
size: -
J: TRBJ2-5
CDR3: CASSLARQQSTKETQYF
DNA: TGTGCCAGCAGCTTAGCTAGGCAACAGTCGACAAAAGAGACCCAGTACTTC

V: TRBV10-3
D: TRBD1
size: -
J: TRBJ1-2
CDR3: CAISESVGQGGRGYTF
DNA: TGTGCCATCAGTGAGTCAGTAGGACAGGGAGGAAGGGGCTACACCTTC

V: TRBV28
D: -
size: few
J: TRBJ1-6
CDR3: CASSRGGPPLHF
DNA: TGTGCCAGCAGCCGGGGGGGGCCACCCCTCCACTTT

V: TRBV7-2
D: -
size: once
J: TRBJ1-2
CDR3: CASSLYPAVNYGYTF
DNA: TGTGCCAGCAGCTTATACCCAGCGGTAAACTATGGCTACACCTTC

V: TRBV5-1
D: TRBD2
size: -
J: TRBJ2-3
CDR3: CASSPRTSGVTDTQYF
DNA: TGCGCCAGCAGCCCAAGAACTAGCGGGGTCACAGATACGCAGTATTTT

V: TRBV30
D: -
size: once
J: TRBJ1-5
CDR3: CAWRVKGGNQPQHF
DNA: TGTGCCTGGAGGGTTAAGGGGGGCAATCAGCCCCAGCATTTT

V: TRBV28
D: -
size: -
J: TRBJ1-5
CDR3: CASSVPGSNQPQHF
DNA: TGTGCCAGCAGTGTTCCGGGTTCGAATCAGCCCCAGCATTTT

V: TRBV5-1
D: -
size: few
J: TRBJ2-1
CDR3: CASSGAPTSTYNEQFF
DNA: TGCGCCAGCAGCGGGGCCCCCACTAGCACCTACAATGAGCAGTTCTTC